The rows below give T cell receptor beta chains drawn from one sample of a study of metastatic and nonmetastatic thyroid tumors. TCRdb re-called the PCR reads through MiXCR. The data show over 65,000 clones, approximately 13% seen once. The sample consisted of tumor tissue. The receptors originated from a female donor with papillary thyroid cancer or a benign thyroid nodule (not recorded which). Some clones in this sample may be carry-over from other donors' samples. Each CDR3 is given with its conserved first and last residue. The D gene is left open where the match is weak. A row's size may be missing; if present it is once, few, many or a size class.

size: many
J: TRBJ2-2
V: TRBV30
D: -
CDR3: CAWSVPGATGELFF
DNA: TGTGCCTGGAGTGTACCGGGAGCCACCGGGGAGCTGTTTTTT

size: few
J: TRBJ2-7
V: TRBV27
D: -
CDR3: CASSPGQLAREQYF
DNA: TGTGCCAGCAGCCCTGGACAGTTGGCTCGGGAGCAGTACTTC

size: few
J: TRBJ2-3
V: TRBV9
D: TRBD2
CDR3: CASSALGLGRTDTQYF
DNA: TGTGCCAGCAGCGCCCTGGGACTAGGGCGGACAGATACGCAGTATTTT

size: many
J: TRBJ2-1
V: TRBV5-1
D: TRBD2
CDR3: CASSWGLAGASEQFF
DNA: TGCGCCAGCAGCTGGGGACTAGCGGGAGCTAGTGAGCAGTTCTTC

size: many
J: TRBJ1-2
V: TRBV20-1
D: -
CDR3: CSARDDGGLTYGYTF
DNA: TGCAGTGCTAGAGATGATGGGGGGCTGACCTATGGCTACACCTTC

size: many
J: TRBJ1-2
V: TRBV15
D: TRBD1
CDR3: CATSRDLGGQGRDGYTF
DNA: TGTGCCACCAGCAGAGATTTAGGGGGACAGGGACGCGATGGCTACACCTTC

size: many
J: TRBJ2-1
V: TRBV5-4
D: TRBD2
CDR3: CASSPFGRGDNEQFF
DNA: TGTGCCAGCAGCCCTTTTGGGAGGGGTGACAATGAGCAGTTCTTC

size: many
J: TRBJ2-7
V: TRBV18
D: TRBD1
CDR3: CASSLTGTGHEQYF
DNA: TGTGCCAGCTCACTCACCGGGACAGGGCACGAGCAGTACTTC

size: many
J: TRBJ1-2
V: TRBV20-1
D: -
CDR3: CSALSQGHLLYNYGYTF
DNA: TGCAGTGCCTTATCCCAAGGACATCTCCTCTATAACTATGGCTACACCTTC

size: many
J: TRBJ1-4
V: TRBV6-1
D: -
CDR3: CASRELGGANEKLFF
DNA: TGTGCCAGCAGGGAGTTAGGGGGAGCTAATGAAAAACTGTTTTTT

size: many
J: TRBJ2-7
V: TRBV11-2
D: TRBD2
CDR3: CASSLDSGIGEQYF
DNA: TGTGCCAGCAGCTTAGATAGCGGGATCGGCGAGCAGTACTTC

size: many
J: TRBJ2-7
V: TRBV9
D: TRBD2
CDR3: CASSVSGLAAHEQYF
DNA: TGTGCCAGCAGCGTATCGGGACTAGCTGCCCACGAGCAGTACTTC

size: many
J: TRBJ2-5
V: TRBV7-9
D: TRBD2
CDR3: CASRLAGGPGETQYF
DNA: TGTGCCAGCAGACTAGCGGGAGGGCCTGGGGAGACCCAGTACTTC

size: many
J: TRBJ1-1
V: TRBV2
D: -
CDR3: CASTWGFGMNTEAFF
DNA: TGTGCCAGCACGTGGGGGTTCGGAATGAACACTGAAGCTTTCTTT

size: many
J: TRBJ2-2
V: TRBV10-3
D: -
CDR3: CAISSGVTNTGELFF
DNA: TGTGCCATCAGTAGCGGTGTCACGAACACCGGGGAGCTGTTTTTT

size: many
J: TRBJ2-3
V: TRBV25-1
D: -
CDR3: CASSNTDTQYF
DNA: TGTGCCAGCAGTAACACAGATACGCAGTATTTT

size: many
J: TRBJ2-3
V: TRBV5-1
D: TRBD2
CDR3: CASRPGVAGVVLGTDTQYF
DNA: TGCGCCAGCAGGCCCGGGGTAGCGGGAGTAGTATTAGGCACAGATACGCAGTATTTT

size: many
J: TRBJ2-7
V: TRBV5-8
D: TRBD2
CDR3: CASSLRGRDDEQYF
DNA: TGTGCCAGCAGCTTGCGCGGGAGGGACGACGAGCAGTACTTC

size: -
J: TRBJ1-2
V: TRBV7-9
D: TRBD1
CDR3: CASRLGRGLSYTF
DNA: TGTGCCAGCAGATTGGGCAGGGGGTTAAGCTACACCTTC

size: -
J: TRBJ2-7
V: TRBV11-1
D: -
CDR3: CASSMGTVGYEQYF
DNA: TGTGCCAGCAGCATGGGGACGGTAGGGTACGAGCAGTACTTC

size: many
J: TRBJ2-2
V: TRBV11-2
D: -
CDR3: CASSLVGTATGELFF
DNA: TGTGCCAGCAGCTTAGTGGGAACGGCAACCGGGGAGCTGTTTTTT

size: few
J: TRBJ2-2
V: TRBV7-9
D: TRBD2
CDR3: CASSLLAGSAGELFF
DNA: TGTGCCAGCAGCTTATTAGCGGGATCGGCCGGGGAGCTGTTTTTT

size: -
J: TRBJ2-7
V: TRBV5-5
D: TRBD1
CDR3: CACIAGQGNYDQYF
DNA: TGTGCCTGCATTGCGGGACAGGGTAACTACGATCAGTACTTC

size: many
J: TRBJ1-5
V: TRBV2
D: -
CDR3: CASSYSGPIGSNQPQHF
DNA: TGTGCCAGCAGTTACTCGGGACCCATCGGGAGCAATCAGCCCCAGCATTTT

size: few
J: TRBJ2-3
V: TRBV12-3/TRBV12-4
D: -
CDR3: CASSPSGTWRAYTQYF
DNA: TGTGCCAGCAGCCCCTCCGGGACGTGGAGGGCGTATACGCAGTATTTT

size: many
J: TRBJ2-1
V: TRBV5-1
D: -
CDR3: CASSLETAYNEQFF
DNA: TGCGCCAGCAGCTTGGAGACAGCCTACAATGAGCAGTTCTTC

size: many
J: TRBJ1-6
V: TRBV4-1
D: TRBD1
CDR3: CASSLRDRHNSPLHF
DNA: TGCGCCAGCAGCCTCCGGGACAGACATAATTCACCCCTCCACTTT

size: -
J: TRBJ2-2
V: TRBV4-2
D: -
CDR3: CASSPGSELVSGGELFF
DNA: TGTGCCAGCAGCCCGGGTTCAGAACTAGTTAGCGGCGGGGAGCTGTTTTTT

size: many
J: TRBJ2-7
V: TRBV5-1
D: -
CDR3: CASSLDGAYEQYF
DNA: TGCGCCAGCAGCTTGGACGGAGCCTACGAGCAGTACTTC

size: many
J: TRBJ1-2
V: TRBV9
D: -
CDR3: CASSPRSNHYGYTF
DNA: TGTGCCAGCAGCCCCCGTTCAAACCACTATGGTTACACCTTC